The following is a TCR beta chain sequence with its context. Its target is not known. PCR used 60 Vbeta primers and 13 Jbeta primers. Profiling relied on immunoSEQ multiplex PCR, and the TCRdb table lists in-frame clones only, not all of them. The table shows over 150,000 clones, with less than 85% occurring only once. These data belong to a study of cytomegalovirus exposure and HLA in healthy donors. Study-wide background: Earlier, almost 120 million unique TCR beta sequences were recovered from around 200 million T cells by an analysis. Counted in an early data release were tens of millions of unique TCRs from HLA-typed donors.

General study results and limits: Association of a missense DCLRE1C variant with TCR beta V- and J-gene trimming was reported in a later analysis.

Per the germline V gene, CDR1 is SSHAT and CDR2 is FNYEAQ (reference sequence). The CDR3 runs to 13 residues. V lost 4 bases and J lost 10; bases outside the gene matches: 10. This TCR derives from a girl between 5 and 17 years old in good health and CMV-seropositive. Input material: PBMCs. This chain joins TRBV7-7 and TRBJ2-7; 7 bases match TRBD1. The CDR3, as DNA: TGTGCCAGCAGCTCCGGGACAGACGAGGTACAGTACTTC. It is translated as CASSSGTDEVQYF.